This entry features one TCR beta chain sequence. Its specificity is not known. Within the sample, other DNA sequences also encode this same CDR3. In the PCR, 60 Vbeta and 13 Jbeta primers were used. Some clones are missing from TCRdb's copy, which holds only in-frame ones; the method was immunoSEQ multiplex PCR. This table has more than 140,000 clones, roughly 79% appearing once. The sample originates from a study of cytomegalovirus exposure and HLA in healthy donors. Study results and caveats: CMV antigen specificity of a few CMV-associated chains was confirmed in vitro.

The CDR3 runs to 12 residues. From germline, CDR1 is MDHEN and CDR2 SYDVKM. V dropped 1 base and J dropped 3 bases, with 2 bases sitting between them. The J gene is TRBJ2-3, the V gene TRBV28; D call uncertain. The receptor was derived from a woman between 35 and 50 years old in good health and CMV-seronegative. The sample taken for sequencing was PBMCs. The CDR3, as DNA: TGTGCCAGCAGTTTATTAACAGATACGCAGTATTTT. This sequence encodes CASSLLTDTQYF.